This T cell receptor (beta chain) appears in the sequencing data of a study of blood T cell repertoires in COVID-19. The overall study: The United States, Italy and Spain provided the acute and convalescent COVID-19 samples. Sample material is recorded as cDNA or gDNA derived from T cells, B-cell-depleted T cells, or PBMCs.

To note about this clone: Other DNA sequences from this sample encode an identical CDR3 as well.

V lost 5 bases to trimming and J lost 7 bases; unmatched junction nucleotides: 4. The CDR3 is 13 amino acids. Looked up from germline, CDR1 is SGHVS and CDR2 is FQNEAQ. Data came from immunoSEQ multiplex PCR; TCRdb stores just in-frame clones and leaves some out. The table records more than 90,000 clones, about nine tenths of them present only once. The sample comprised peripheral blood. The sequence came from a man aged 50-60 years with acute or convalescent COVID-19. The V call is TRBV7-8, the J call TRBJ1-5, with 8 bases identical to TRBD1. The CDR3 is CASSPDRGQPQHF. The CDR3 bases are TGTGCCAGCAGCCCCGACAGGGGCCAGCCCCAGCATTTT.